The clone carrying this TCR beta chain was found a few times. The source of the sample is a study of blood T cell repertoires in COVID-19. In assigning cohorts, the study relied on participant-reported clinical history. Original data processing: Estimation of nucleated cell counts was performed using reference gene primer amplification. Sequencing used immunoSEQ multiplex PCR; TCRdb keeps in-frame clones, though not all of them. V and J calls and clone size are copied from that table; D and trimming were computed from the DNA. The table has around 50,000 clones, 60% to 80% seen once; the top ten hold about 6.1%. Germline-derived CDR1 and CDR2 are MDHEN and SYDVKM. The CDR3 is 14 residues long. Between the trimmed V and J ends, which lost 6 bases and 2 bases, there was a span of 11 bases.

The sample was PBMCs or T cells enriched from blood (not recorded which). The chain carries TRBV28 and TRBJ2-4; a possible D gene is TRBD2 (7 bases). This receptor was obtained from a woman in her forties or fifties with acute COVID-19. In nucleotides, the CDR3 is TGTGCCAGCAGCTCGGGGGGCACCAAAAACATTCAGTACTTC. Translated, it gives CASSSGGTKNIQYF.